This T cell receptor (beta chain) emerged from a study of blood T cells in healthy people across ages. A single count supports this clonotype. Its antigen is not identified. A read error may explain this, as a much larger clone is one base away. For the second PCR, which ran for about 7 to 11 cycles, a sample-barcoded 5' primer and a J-beta primer mix were used. Per-sample output comprised a minimum of 2.5 million paired-end reads containing CDR3. A single record per CDR3 protein comes from TCRdb applying MiXCR to the 5' RACE reads. The sample lists about 320,000 distinct CDR3 sequences, less than 30% occurring once. CDR3 length: 11 residues. General observations from the study: For the donors, CMV status was unknown and possibly confounded expanded clonotype changes. Both naive CD4+ cell counts and diversity were greater in long-lived donors than in aged donors.

Each donor was a healthy Caucasian individual from Russia, aged roughly 6 to 100. V gene TRBV12-3 or TRBV12-4 combines with J gene TRBJ2-1; the D is unclear. The receptor comes from a woman in her seventies in good health. The source material was blood. This chain's CDR3 is CASSLRDEQLF. In DNA, the CDR3 is TGTGCCAGCAGTTTAAGGGATGAGCAGCTCTTC.